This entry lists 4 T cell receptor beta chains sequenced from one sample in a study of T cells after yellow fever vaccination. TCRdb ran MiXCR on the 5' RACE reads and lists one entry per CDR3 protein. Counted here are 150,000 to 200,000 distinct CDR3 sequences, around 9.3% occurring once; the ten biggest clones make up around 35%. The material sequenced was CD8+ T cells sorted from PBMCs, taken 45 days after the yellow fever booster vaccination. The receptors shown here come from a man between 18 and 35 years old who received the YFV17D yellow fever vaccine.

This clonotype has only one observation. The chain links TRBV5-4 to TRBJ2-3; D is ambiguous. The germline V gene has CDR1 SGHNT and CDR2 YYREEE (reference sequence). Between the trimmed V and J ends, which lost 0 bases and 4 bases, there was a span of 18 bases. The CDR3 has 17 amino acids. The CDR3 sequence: CASSLGYDPIGADTQYF. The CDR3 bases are TGTGCCAGCAGCTTGGGATATGACCCAATCGGTGCAGATACGCAGTATTTT.

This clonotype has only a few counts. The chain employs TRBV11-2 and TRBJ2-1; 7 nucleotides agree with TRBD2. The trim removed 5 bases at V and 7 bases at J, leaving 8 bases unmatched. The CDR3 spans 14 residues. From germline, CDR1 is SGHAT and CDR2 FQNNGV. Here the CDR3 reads CASSMTSIRNEQFF. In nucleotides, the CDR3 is TGTGCCAGCAGCATGACTAGCATTCGGAATGAGCAGTTCTTC.

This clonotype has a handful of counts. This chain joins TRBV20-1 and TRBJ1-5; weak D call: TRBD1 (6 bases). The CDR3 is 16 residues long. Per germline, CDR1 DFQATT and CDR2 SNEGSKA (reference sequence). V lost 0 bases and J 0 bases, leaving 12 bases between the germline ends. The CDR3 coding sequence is TGCAGTGCTAGAGATAGGGGGGTTGTTAGCAATCAGCCCCAGCATTTT. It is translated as CSARDRGVVSNQPQHF.

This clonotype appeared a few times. CDR3 loop: CASSDPIAGGQGDTQYF. CDR3 sequence (DNA): TGTGCCAGCAGTGACCCAATAGCGGGGGGGCAAGGAGATACGCAGTATTTT. V gene TRBV6-2 or TRBV6-3 combines with J gene TRBJ2-3; 11 positions match TRBD2. CDR3 length: 17 residues. V was pared by 5 bases and J by 5 bases, with 12 bases of the junction left unmatched. The germline V gene has CDR1 MNHEY and CDR2 SVGEGT.